This is a list of T cell receptor beta chains from one sample in a study of control samples from healthy donors and cancer patients. Profiled with immunoSEQ multiplex PCR; TCRdb holds only in-frame clones, not every one. Altogether about 81,000 clones are present, around 94% being singletons, with the ten largest covering around 4.9%. Source material: blood. These receptors were obtained from a woman aged 18-35 years in good health. CDR3s include the opening cysteine and the closing phenylalanine or tryptophan. Fields, in order: V gene, clone size, J gene, D gene, CDR3 protein. A D gene is named only where the DNA matches it firmly. Not all rows give a size; the values are once, few, many and, for expanded clones, a class.

>TRBV19|-|TRBJ1-2|TRBD1
CASSLRTGVVHAF
>TRBV28|-|TRBJ2-5|-
CASSFWGGTGSYQETQYF
>TRBV2|-|TRBJ1-5|-
CASSGQGRVNQPQHF
>TRBV5-1|-|TRBJ2-1|TRBD2
CASSLSASGVDNEQFF
>TRBV19|-|TRBJ1-4|-
CASSIFGLNTNEKLFF
>TRBV27|-|TRBJ2-3|TRBD2
CASSYVAGADTQYF
>TRBV9|-|TRBJ1-1|-
CASSVSRDTEAFF
>TRBV7-2|-|TRBJ2-7|-
CASSISAYEQYF
>TRBV27|-|TRBJ1-4|-
CASSFATGGEKLFF
>TRBV27|-|TRBJ2-2|-
CASSFRPGELFF
>TRBV28|-|TRBJ1-6|TRBD1
CASSFLLGTDNSPLHF
>TRBV7-9|-|TRBJ1-1|-
CASSTGPSQWTEAFF
>TRBV9|-|TRBJ1-3|-
CASSVTRAGNTIYF
>TRBV5-1|-|TRBJ1-5|-
CASSLDEGKGQPQHF
>TRBV7-3|-|TRBJ1-1|-
CASSRGTGTEAFF
>TRBV5-6|few|TRBJ2-7|-
CASSLLWASESYEQYF
>TRBV2|once|TRBJ2-7|-
CASSERPEITYEQYF
>TRBV12-1|-|TRBJ2-7|-
CASSPPRKGAGNEQYF
>TRBV14|-|TRBJ1-2|-
CASSLDSLPLYGYTF
>TRBV28|-|TRBJ2-7|TRBD2
CASSFLAGHEQYF
>TRBV7-9|-|TRBJ2-7|TRBD1
CASSSNRDRGGEQYF
>TRBV9|-|TRBJ1-2|-
CASSRSWSYGYTF
>TRBV18|-|TRBJ2-7|-
CASSPPGLVYEQYF